These 12 T cell receptor beta chains share one sample of origin, sequenced in a study of blood T cell repertoires in COVID-19. This table comes from immunoSEQ multiplex PCR, and its TCRdb copy is limited to in-frame clones, with some not included. The table has over 25,000 clones, 88% seen once. Sequencing input: peripheral blood. The receptors originated from a human donor with active COVID-19. The donor label of this sample is uncertain.

CDR3 nucleotides: TGTGCCAGCAGCCCAACGAGCCCGAACCTAGCGGCGAACACCGGGGAGCTGTTTTTT. Amino acids: CASSPTSPNLAANTGELFF. J is TRBJ2-2 and V is TRBV3-1 (or the pseudogene TRBV3-2); 7 bases line up with TRBD2. CDR3 size: 19 residues. V was clipped by 4 bases and J by 0 bases; unmatched bases: 14. The germline gives CDR1 LGHDT, CDR2 YNNKEL (reference sequence).

The chain recombines TRBV3-1 (or the pseudogene TRBV3-2) with TRBJ1-1; D might be TRBD1 (5 bases). Germline CDR1 is LGHDT and CDR2 is YNNKEL (reference sequence). The CDR3 length is 16 residues. V shed 2 bases and J shed 1 base, with 14 bases lying between them. CDR3 amino acids: CASSQYGPGGNTEAFF. For the CDR3, the DNA is TGTGCCAGCAGCCAATACGGGCCGGGGGGGAACACTGAAGCTTTCTTT.

This chain joins TRBV24-1 and TRBJ2-3, with 7 bases matching TRBD1. Germline V lookup: CDR1 KGHDR, CDR2 SFDVKD. This CDR3 spans 15 amino acids. Losses at the gene ends were 5 bases for V and 7 bases for J; bases not matched to a gene: 11. The CDR3 coding sequence is TGTGCCACCAGTGTCACGGGACAGTCAATTAATACGCAGTATTTT. Translating gives CATSVTGQSINTQYF.

The rearrangement uses TRBV19 and TRBJ1-5, with D possibly TRBD1 on 6 matching bases. Germline values: CDR1 LNHDA, CDR2 SQIVND (reference sequence). Between the trimmed V and J ends, which lost 7 bases and 10 bases, there was a span of 26 bases. The CDR3 totals 16 residues. The CDR3 protein is CASTRDTSPFQAPQHF. The CDR3 DNA follows: TGTGCCAGTACTAGGGACACCAGTCCTTTTCAGGCTCCCCAGCATTTT.

The rearrangement links TRBV4-3 to TRBJ2-3, with TRBD2 as a possible D gene (6 bases). Trimming left V 1 base short and J 5 bases short, with 13 bases between. CDR3 length: 15 residues. From germline, CDR1 is LGHNA and CDR2 YSLEER. The CDR3 DNA sequence: TGCGCCAGCAGCCAAGGACTGGGAGGCGGAGATACGCAGTATTTT. This sequence encodes CASSQGLGGGDTQYF.

The CDR3 DNA reads as TGTGCCAGTAGGGGACAGGGGGGGCTCAATCAGCCCCAGCATTTT. This codes for CASRGQGGLNQPQHF. The gene calls are TRBV19 and TRBJ1-5, with 11 bases identical to TRBD1. Germline trimming cut 6 bases from V and 3 bases from J; bases unmatched to any gene: 4. The CDR3 sequence is 15 residues long. The germline V gene has CDR1 LNHDA and CDR2 SQIVND (reference sequence).

V gene TRBV6-5 combines with J gene TRBJ1-2; tentative D call: TRBD1 (5 bases). Trimming took off 6 bases at V and 4 bases at J, with 9 bases between the two ends. Germline CDR1 and CDR2: MNHEY and SVGAGI. This CDR3 spans 12 amino acids. This chain's CDR3 is CASRRQPYGYTF. The CDR3 DNA sequence: TGTGCCAGCAGGAGACAGCCCTATGGCTACACCTTC.

The chain joins TRBV2 to TRBJ2-1, with a tentative D call TRBD2 (7 bases). V was trimmed by 4 bases and J by 0 bases, leaving 10 bases between them. The germline V gene has CDR1 SNHLY and CDR2 FYNNEI. CDR3 length equals 15 residues. The CDR3 bases are TGTGCCAGCAGTGTGGGGGGGCCCTCCTACAATGAGCAGTTCTTC. Its translation: CASSVGGPSYNEQFF.

This CDR3 reads CASSQAGGSNQPQHF. CDR3 DNA: TGTGCCAGCTCTCAAGCGGGCGGATCCAATCAGCCCCAGCATTTT. V and J are TRBV18 and TRBJ1-5; no reliable D call. V shed 6 bases and J shed 3 bases, with 15 bases lying between them. From germline, CDR1 is KGHSH and CDR2 LQKENI. This CDR3 spans 15 amino acids.

This clone appeared once. The J gene is TRBJ2-1, the V gene TRBV7-2; TRBD2 is a possible D gene (6 bases). Germline-derived CDR1 and CDR2 are SGHTA and FQGNSA. The CDR3 loop spans 13 amino acids. V gave up 1 base and J gave up 6 bases, with 7 bases separating them. The CDR3 is CASSLVGGNEQFF. CDR3 bases: TGTGCCAGCAGCTTAGTGGGGGGCAATGAGCAGTTCTTC.

V and J are TRBV18 and TRBJ2-6; a weak D match, TRBD1 (6 bases). V was shortened by 0 bases and J by 0 bases, with 9 bases between the two germline ends. This CDR3 is built from 17 residues. Germline V gives CDR1 KGHSH, CDR2 LQKENI. The DNA of the CDR3 is TGTGCCAGCTCACCACCCGGCAGGGGCTCTGGGGCCAACGTCCTGACTTTC. The encoded protein is CASSPPGRGSGANVLTF.

Concerning this clone: Its ends do not fully match the called genes, so a read error is possible. The chain carries TRBV11-2 and TRBJ1-2; 7 bases align to TRBD1. The CDR3 has 14 residues. Germline values: CDR1 SGHAT, CDR2 FQNNGV. CDR3 coding DNA: TGTGCCAGCAGCCTAGAGACAGGGCCATATGGCTACACCTTC. This gives the protein CASSLETGPYGYTF.